This entry lists 28 T cell receptor beta chains sequenced from one sample in a study of blood T cell repertoires in COVID-19. Here immunoSEQ multiplex PCR was the method, and the copy in TCRdb shows in-frame clones only, minus some. The sample has 100,000 to 120,000 clones, around 86% seen once. What was sequenced was peripheral blood. The receptors originated from a man aged 50 to 60 with acute or convalescent COVID-19.

This rearrangement joins TRBV11-3 to TRBJ2-1, with unresolved D. This CDR3 is built from 15 residues. With 5 bases removed from V and 10 bases from J, the gap between germline ends came to 21 bases. The germline gives CDR1 SGHNT, CDR2 YENEEA. CDR3 in DNA: TGTGCCAGCAGCCCCTGGATGGAGCCCTCTCTCGAGCAGTTCTTC. Its protein product is CASSPWMEPSLEQFF.

The gene calls are TRBV2 and TRBJ1-4; the match to TRBD1 covers 12 bases. Germline loops: CDR1 SNHLY, CDR2 FYNNEI. The CDR3 sequence is 14 residues long. V gave up 7 bases and J gave up 7 bases; unmatched junction bases: 4. CDR3: CASKRDRGLEKLFF. In nucleotides, the CDR3 is TGTGCCAGCAAACGGGACAGGGGGCTTGAAAAACTGTTTTTT.

The chain combines TRBV5-5 with TRBJ2-7; TRBD1 matches at 10 bases. This CDR3 is 14 amino acids long. V gave up 3 bases and J gave up 3 bases; unmatched junction bases: 3. In germline, CDR1 is SGHKS, CDR2 YYEKEE (reference sequence). The CDR3 region has the DNA TGTGCCAGCAGCTGGACAGGGGGACTCTACGAGCAGTACTTC. Translating it yields CASSWTGGLYEQYF.

The V and J genes are TRBV28 and TRBJ1-5, with no clear D. This CDR3 has 13 amino acids. CDR1 and CDR2 from the germline V gene are MDHEN and SYDVKM. Trimming cost V 7 bases and J 4 bases, with 11 bases left between them. CDR3: CASTTRVNQPQHF. The CDR3 bases are TGTGCCAGCACCACGAGGGTGAATCAGCCCCAGCATTTT.

This chain uses TRBV30 with TRBJ2-5, with D uncertain. The germline V gene encodes CDR1 GTSNPN and CDR2 SVGIG (reference sequence). This CDR3 contains 13 residues. This CDR3 reads CALYSRPRETQYF. As DNA, the CDR3 is TGTGCACTCTACTCCCGTCCCCGAGAGACCCAGTACTTC.

This sequence joins TRBV7-8 and TRBJ2-7, with D perhaps matching TRBD2 (6 bases). Germline V CDR1 and CDR2: SGHVS, FQNEAQ. CDR3 size: 14 residues. V was cut by 0 bases and J by 4 bases, with 10 bases left in between. The CDR3 loop reads CASSLAGGIYEQYF. CDR3 in DNA: TGTGCCAGCAGCTTAGCGGGAGGAATTTACGAGCAGTACTTC. Filled out from reference TRBV7-8 and TRBJ2-7, the complete variable domain reads GAGVSQSPRYKVAKRGQDVALRCDPISGHVSLFWYQQALGQGPEFLTYFQNEAQLDKSGLPSDRFFAERPEGSVSTLKIQRTQQEDSAVYLCASSLAGGIYEQYFGPGTRLTVT.

This chain connects TRBV10-2 to TRBJ2-7; no definite D call. The CDR3 is 12 residues long. In germline, CDR1 is WSHSY, CDR2 SAAADI. V lost 6 bases, J lost 2 bases, and 8 bases lay in between. The CDR3 sequence: CASRTNPYEQYF. CDR3 nucleotides: TGCGCCAGCAGGACAAACCCCTACGAGCAGTACTTC.

J is TRBJ1-1 and V is TRBV7-9; D is uncertain. With 5 bases removed from V and 7 bases from J, the gap between germline ends came to 20 bases. This CDR3 spans 15 amino acids. CDR1 and CDR2 (germline): SEHNR, FQNEAQ (reference sequence). CDR3 in amino acids: CASSPPGQVLNEAFF. CDR3 nucleotide sequence: TGTGCCAGCAGCCCTCCTGGGCAGGTACTTAATGAAGCTTTCTTT.

The chain links TRBV6-5 to TRBJ1-5, with a weak D call TRBD1 (6 bases). The CDR3 covers 14 residues. The germline V gene encodes CDR1 MNHEY and CDR2 SVGAGI. The V end was cut by 6 bases, the J end by 5 bases, with 14 bases between. CDR3 sequence: CASSHGGAHQPQHF. The CDR3, as DNA: TGTGCCAGCAGCCACGGGGGGGCGCATCAGCCCCAGCATTTT.

This chain links TRBV9 with TRBJ1-1, with 8 bases matching TRBD1. Germline lookup yields CDR1 SGDLS and CDR2 YYNGEE. The CDR3 length is 16 residues. V was pared by 0 bases and J by 0 bases, with 4 bases of the junction left unmatched. The CDR3 sequence is CASSVGGQGLNTEAFF. CDR3 bases: TGTGCCAGCAGCGTAGGAGGACAGGGCTTGAACACTGAAGCTTTCTTT.

The chain carries TRBV7-9 and TRBJ2-5; D not certain. The CDR3 sequence is 13 residues long. V was clipped by 2 bases and J by 4 bases, with 8 bases between them. Germline CDR1 reads SEHNR; CDR2 reads FQNEAQ (reference sequence). CDR3 region: CASSLMGTETQYF. CDR3 sequence (DNA): TGTGCCAGCAGCTTAATGGGCACAGAGACCCAGTACTTC.

CDR3 protein: CAISGETEAFF. The CDR3 DNA is TGTGCCATCTCCGGGGAAACTGAAGCTTTCTTT. V usage is TRBV10-3 and J usage is TRBJ1-1; no firm D call. CDR3 length: 11 amino acids. Germline V lookup: CDR1 ENHRY, CDR2 SYGVKD. V shed 8 bases and J shed 5 bases, with 9 bases lying between them.

The rearrangement links TRBV7-9 to TRBJ2-7, with TRBD2 matching over 14 bases. The junction had 11 bases not matched to a gene; V was cut back by 2 bases and J by 2 bases. Germline CDR1 reads SEHNR; CDR2 reads FQNEAQ (reference sequence). The CDR3 consists of 19 residues. CDR3: CASSLISRLAGGPPYEQYF. The DNA for the CDR3 is TGTGCCAGCAGCTTAATTTCTCGACTAGCGGGAGGGCCGCCCTACGAGCAGTACTTC.

This clone was recorded once. The rearrangement uses TRBV9 and TRBJ2-3, with a tentative D call TRBD2 (6 bases). V gave up 0 bases and J gave up 1 base, with 9 bases separating them. The CDR3 consists of 15 residues. The V gene's germline CDR1 is SGDLS and CDR2 YYNGEE. Here the CDR3 reads CASSVAGVGTDTQYF. For the CDR3, the DNA is TGTGCCAGCAGCGTAGCGGGAGTGGGCACAGATACGCAGTATTTT.

The rearrangement uses TRBV19 and TRBJ2-7; tentative D call: TRBD2 (5 bases). The ends were cut back, 5 bases at V and 5 bases at J, with 13 bases in the middle. There are 13 residues in the CDR3. Germline lookup yields CDR1 LNHDA and CDR2 SQIVND (reference sequence). The CDR3 loop reads CASSQSGIDEQYF. CDR3 in DNA: TGTGCCAGTAGTCAAAGCGGAATCGACGAGCAGTACTTC.

This clone was counted between two and nine times. The chain has TRBV25-1 and TRBJ1-4; 10 nucleotides align to TRBD1. Losses at the gene ends were 6 bases for V and 8 bases for J; bases not matched to a gene: 9. There are 15 residues in the CDR3. Germline V gene sequence: CDR1 MGHDK, CDR2 SYGVNS. The chain's CDR3 is CASSQTGGGGEKLFF. The CDR3 nucleotides are TGTGCCAGCAGCCAGACAGGGGGCGGAGGCGAAAAACTGTTTTTT.

V gene TRBV6-1 combines with J gene TRBJ2-1; TRBD2 matches 9 bases. Germline CDR1 and CDR2: MNHNS and SASEGT. There are 16 residues in the CDR3. The V and J ends lost 4 bases and 0 bases, in that order; junction bases with no gene match: 4. CDR3 in DNA: TGTGCCAGCAGTGTATATAGCGGGAGCTCCTACAATGAGCAGTTCTTC. This sequence encodes CASSVYSGSSYNEQFF.

The genes are TRBV5-1 and TRBJ2-7; 8 nucleotides agree with TRBD2. The V gene's germline CDR1 is SGHRS and CDR2 YFSETQ. There are 17 residues in the CDR3. Losses at the gene ends were 4 bases for V and 0 bases for J; bases not matched to a gene: 12. Here the CDR3 DNA reads TGCGCCAGCAGCCTGAGGCATAGCGGGATTAGCTCCTACGAGCAGTACTTC. It translates to CASSLRHSGISSYEQYF. The whole variable domain, filled in from reference TRBV5-1 and TRBJ2-7, reads KAGVTQTPRYLIKTRGQQVTLSCSPISGHRSVSWYQQTPGQGLQFLFEYFSETQRNKGNFPGRFSGRQFSNSRSEMNVSTLELGDSALYLCASSLRHSGISSYEQYFGPGTRLTVT.

The chain carries TRBV6-6 and TRBJ1-5; 10 positions agree with TRBD1. The CDR3 consists of 16 residues. V lost 6 bases and J lost 5; bases outside the gene matches: 10. CDR1 is MNHNY and CDR2 is SVGAGI in the germline V gene (reference sequence). CDR3 sequence: CASSLPGQGFDQPQHF. In nucleotides, the CDR3 is TGTGCCAGCAGCTTACCGGGACAGGGGTTCGATCAGCCCCAGCATTTT.

CDR3 protein: CASSVGVGSGNTIYF. The DNA of the CDR3 is TGTGCCAGCAGCGTAGGCGTCGGCTCTGGAAACACCATATATTTT. The V call is TRBV9, the J call TRBJ1-3, with no clear D. This CDR3 spans 15 amino acids. Trimming took off 0 bases at V and 0 bases at J, with 7 bases between the two ends. In germline, CDR1 is SGDLS, CDR2 YYNGEE.

The CDR3 spells CASSGPGQGIYNEQFF. As DNA, the CDR3 is TGTGCCAGCAGCGGACCGGGACAGGGAATCTACAATGAGCAGTTCTTC. The chain is built from TRBV9 and TRBJ2-1, with 9 nucleotides matching TRBD1. The CDR3 has 16 amino acids. Germline lookup yields CDR1 SGDLS and CDR2 YYNGEE. The V gene end was trimmed by 3 bases and the J gene end by 3 bases; junction bases not matched to a gene: 7. Together with reference TRBV9 and TRBJ2-1, the CDR3 gives the full variable domain: DSGVTQTPKHLITATGQRVTLRCSPRSGDLSVYWYQQSLDQGLQFLIQYYNGEERAKGNILERFSAQQFPDLHSELNLSSLELGDSALYFCASSGPGQGIYNEQFFGPGTRLTVL.

The CDR3 loop is CASSERDSPRRPQHF. The CDR3 bases are TGTGCCAGCAGTGAACGGGACTCTCCTCGGCGGCCCCAGCATTTT. The chain is built from TRBV2 and TRBJ1-5, with D possibly matching TRBD1 (5 bases). CDR3 size: 15 residues. CDR1 SNHLY and CDR2 FYNNEI come from the germline V gene. The germline V and J ends were trimmed by 2 bases and 9 bases, with 17 bases remaining between them.

The rearrangement joins TRBV19 to TRBJ2-3, with 12 bases fitting TRBD1. Germline V gene data show CDR1 as LNHDA and CDR2 as SQIVND (reference sequence). This CDR3 has 14 amino acids. V dropped 9 bases and J dropped 7; count of bases not matched to a gene: 8. CDR3 in amino acids: CASQEGQGAYTQYF. The CDR3, as DNA: TGTGCCAGCCAAGAGGGACAGGGGGCTTATACGCAGTATTTT.

This clone was observed a handful of times. The chain joins TRBV5-1 to TRBJ1-3; D is undetermined. Trimming removed 1 base from V and 0 bases from J, with 5 bases in between. The CDR3 has 14 amino acids. Per the germline V gene, CDR1 is SGHRS and CDR2 is YFSETQ. CDR3 nucleotide sequence: TGCGCCAGCAGCTTGTCTCTCTCTGGAAACACCATATATTTT. Translating gives CASSLSLSGNTIYF.

The chain joins TRBV24-1 to TRBJ2-3, with 8 bases lining up with TRBD2. The trim removed 6 bases at V and 4 bases at J, leaving 8 bases unmatched. CDR1 KGHDR and CDR2 SFDVKD come from the germline V gene. The CDR3 consists of 15 residues. The CDR3 protein is CATSRSGRSPDTQYF. The CDR3 nucleotides read TGTGCCACCAGTCGAAGCGGGAGAAGTCCAGATACGCAGTATTTT.

As for this clone: Distinct nucleotide sequences in the sample also encode this CDR3. The gene calls are TRBV14 and TRBJ2-2; 9 bases align to TRBD1. Germline loops: CDR1 SGHDN, CDR2 FVKESK. The CDR3 extends over 16 amino acids. The V segment lost 3 bases and the J segment 1 base; nucleotides outside the gene matches: 3. The CDR3 region is CASSQEGQGNTGELFF. The CDR3 bases are TGTGCCAGCAGCCAGGAGGGACAGGGGAACACCGGGGAGCTGTTTTTT.

This chain links TRBV30 with TRBJ2-2; 9 nucleotides align to TRBD2. Germline lookup yields CDR1 GTSNPN and CDR2 SVGIG (reference sequence). V dropped 4 bases and J dropped 7; count of bases not matched to a gene: 10. This CDR3 spans 15 amino acids. The CDR3 loop is CAWTAVAGAHGELFF. The CDR3 nucleotides read TGTGCCTGGACGGCGGTAGCGGGGGCCCACGGGGAGCTGTTTTTT. Full variable domain (missing parts from reference TRBV30 and TRBJ2-2): SQTIHQWPATLVQPVGSPLSLECTVEGTSNPNLYWYRQAAGRGLQLLFYSVGIGQISSEVPQNLSASRPQDRQFILSSKKLLLSDSGFYLCAWTAVAGAHGELFFGEGSRLTVL.

The chain links TRBV11-2 to TRBJ2-7; 9 nucleotides agree with TRBD1. V gave up 1 base and J gave up 4 bases; unmatched junction bases: 8. This CDR3 comprises 16 residues. Germline CDR1 and CDR2: SGHAT and FQNNGV. The CDR3 loop is CASSLAPGTGNYEQYF. CDR3 DNA: TGTGCCAGCAGCTTAGCCCCCGGGACAGGGAATTACGAGCAGTACTTC.